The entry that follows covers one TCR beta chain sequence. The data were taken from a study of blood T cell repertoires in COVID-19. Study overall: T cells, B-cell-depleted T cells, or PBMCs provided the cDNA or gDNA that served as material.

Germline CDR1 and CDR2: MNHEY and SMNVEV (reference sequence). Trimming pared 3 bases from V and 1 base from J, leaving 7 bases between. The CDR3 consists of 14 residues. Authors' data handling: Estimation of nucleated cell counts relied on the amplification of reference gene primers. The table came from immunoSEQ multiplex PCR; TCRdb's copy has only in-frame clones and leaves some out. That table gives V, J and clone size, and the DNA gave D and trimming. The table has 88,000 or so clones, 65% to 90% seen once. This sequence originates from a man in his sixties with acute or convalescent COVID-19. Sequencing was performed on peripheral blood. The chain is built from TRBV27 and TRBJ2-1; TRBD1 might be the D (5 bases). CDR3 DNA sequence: TGTGCCAGCAGTTTTGGGGCTTCCTACAATGAGCAGTTCTTC. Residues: CASSFGASYNEQFF.